Shown below are 26 T cell receptor beta chains from a single sample sequenced in a study of blood T cell repertoires in COVID-19. Sequencing used immunoSEQ multiplex PCR; TCRdb keeps in-frame clones, though not all of them. The sample shows 200,000 or so clones, 90% to 95% of them seen only once. The sequencing input was peripheral blood. These receptors were obtained from a man aged 55 to 69 with COVID-19, enrolled during active disease.

This clone was counted once. This chain uses TRBV30 with TRBJ2-5; D is perhaps TRBD2 (6 bases). This CDR3 has 16 residues. CDR1 and CDR2 from the germline V gene are GTSNPN and SVGIG (reference sequence). V dropped 4 bases and J dropped 4 bases, with 22 bases sitting between them. The CDR3 nucleotides are TGTGCCTGGACAAAACGCGGGACTGTCAGAGGAGAGACCCAGTACTTC. The encoded protein is CAWTKRGTVRGETQYF.

CDR3 residues: CASRVTGNRNEQYF. The CDR3 coding sequence is TGTGCCAGCAGGGTTACAGGGAATCGAAACGAGCAGTACTTC. This chain links TRBV6-5 with TRBJ2-7; tentative D call: TRBD1 (6 bases). The CDR3 loop spans 14 amino acids. Germline lookup yields CDR1 MNHEY and CDR2 SVGAGI. V shed 6 bases and J shed 5 bases, with 17 bases lying between them.

The V and J genes are TRBV7-2 and TRBJ1-2, with D perhaps matching TRBD1 (5 bases). Trimming left V 1 base short and J 9 bases short, with 15 bases between. The CDR3 totals 14 residues. Germline V gene lookup returns CDR1 SGHTA and CDR2 FQGNSA. The CDR3 loop reads CASSLEAGMGRYTF. The DNA for the CDR3 is TGTGCCAGCAGCTTAGAGGCAGGGATGGGTCGCTACACCTTC.

The rearrangement links TRBV5-5 to TRBJ1-1, with 7 positions matching TRBD1. The trim removed 0 bases at V and 1 base at J, leaving 6 bases unmatched. CDR3 length equals 16 residues. Germline CDR1 SGHKS, CDR2 YYEKEE (reference sequence). The CDR3 nucleotides read TGTGCCAGCAGCTTGGGGGAAGGGGGCCCGAACACTGAAGCTTTCTTT. This codes for CASSLGEGGPNTEAFF.

This clone was observed a few times. The rearrangement links TRBV5-1 to TRBJ2-5; TRBD1 agrees at 9 bases. This CDR3 comprises 13 residues. The V gene's germline CDR1 is SGHRS and CDR2 YFSETQ. J gave up 5 bases and V 4 bases, and 3 bases lay outside the gene matches. The CDR3 loop reads CASSTGGGETQYF. CDR3 coding DNA: TGCGCCAGCAGCACAGGGGGCGGGGAGACCCAGTACTTC.

The rearrangement joins TRBV7-2 to TRBJ2-2; D possibly corresponds to TRBD2 (5 bases). This CDR3 is built from 14 residues. V lost 5 bases and J lost 6, with 13 bases in between. Germline CDR1 SGHTA, CDR2 FQGNSA. The DNA for the CDR3 is TGTGCCAGCAGCCTCAATGAGGGTTCCGGGGAGCTGTTTTTT. Protein product: CASSLNEGSGELFF.

This chain joins TRBV29-1 and TRBJ2-7, with 7 bases matching TRBD1. The trim removed 7 bases at V and 0 bases at J, leaving 3 bases unmatched. Germline CDR1 is SQVTM and CDR2 is ANQGSEA. CDR3 size: 12 residues. CDR3 sequence reads: CSAGTDSYEQYF. As DNA, the CDR3 is TGCAGCGCAGGGACAGACTCCTACGAGCAGTACTTC.

The rearrangement joins TRBV5-4 to TRBJ1-2; TRBD1 aligns across 11 bases. The CDR3 sequence is 14 residues long. V was pared by 2 bases and J by 10 bases, with 7 bases of the junction left unmatched. Germline CDR1 reads SGHNT; CDR2 reads YYREEE (reference sequence). This chain's CDR3 is CASSFPGQGGDYTF. The CDR3 bases are TGTGCCAGCAGCTTTCCGGGACAGGGGGGGGACTACACCTTC. The full variable domain, with the rest looked up from reference TRBV5-4 and TRBJ1-2, is ETGVTQSPTHLIKTRGQQVTLRCSSQSGHNTVSWYQQALGQGPQFIFQYYREEENGRGNFPPRFSGLQFPNYSSELNVNALELDDSALYLCASSFPGQGGDYTFGSGTRLTVV.

The CDR3 region has the DNA TGTGCCATAGGCCGCGTAGGTCAGCGGGAACAAGAGACCCAGTACTTC. Its translation: CAIGRVGQREQETQYF. The chain joins TRBV6-9 to TRBJ2-5; the match to TRBD2 covers 7 bases. Germline lookup yields CDR1 MNHGY and CDR2 SVAAGI. The CDR3 has 16 amino acids. V shed 10 bases, J shed 2 bases, and the junction held 16 bases outside the gene matches.

The CDR3 protein is CASRSEAGGMYEQYF. CDR3 DNA sequence: TGTGCCAGCAGATCCGAAGCGGGGGGGATGTACGAGCAGTACTTC. The gene calls are TRBV6-4 and TRBJ2-7; TRBD2 matches 10 bases. CDR1 is MRHNA, CDR2 SNTAGT, per germline. This CDR3 comprises 15 residues. V dropped 6 bases and J dropped 4; count of bases not matched to a gene: 9.

This sequence joins TRBV7-2 and TRBJ1-3; 8 bases are shared with TRBD1. This CDR3 spans 17 amino acids. Germline V gene data show CDR1 as SGHTA and CDR2 as FQGNSA. Germline trimming cut 5 bases from V and 0 bases from J; bases unmatched to any gene: 9. CDR3 coding DNA: TGTGCCAGCAGCCTGGCTGGGACAGGTGGCTCTGGAAACACCATATATTTT. This encodes CASSLAGTGGSGNTIYF.

The chain recombines TRBV11-2 with TRBJ2-2, with 11 bases identical to TRBD2. CDR3 length equals 18 residues. Germline values: CDR1 SGHAT, CDR2 FQNNGV. With 0 bases clipped from V and 5 bases from J, the junction kept 8 bases outside the gene matches. The CDR3 protein is CASSLDELAGAATGELFF. The DNA for the CDR3 is TGTGCCAGCAGCTTAGATGAACTAGCGGGAGCCGCGACCGGGGAGCTGTTTTTT.

The chain combines TRBV5-1 with TRBJ2-1, with 8 nucleotides matching TRBD2. Per germline, CDR1 SGHRS and CDR2 YFSETQ. V lost 4 bases to trimming and J lost 7 bases; unmatched junction nucleotides: 7. This CDR3 spans 14 amino acids. The CDR3 loop is CASSPGERGNEQFF. The CDR3 region has the DNA TGCGCCAGCAGCCCGGGCGAGCGGGGGAATGAGCAGTTCTTC.

DNA of the CDR3: TGTGCCAGCAGTAGACAGGCTGATAGCAATCAGCCCCAGCATTTT. This translates into CASSRQADSNQPQHF. V gene TRBV6-6 combines with J gene TRBJ1-5; D might be TRBD1 (6 bases). The germline V and J ends were trimmed by 5 bases and 0 bases, with 11 bases remaining between them. Per the germline V gene, CDR1 is MNHNY and CDR2 is SVGAGI (reference sequence). The length of the CDR3 is 15 residues.

The CDR3 is CASSQGPRLAGPTNEQFF. The CDR3 DNA follows: TGTGCCAGCAGCCAAGGGCCCAGACTAGCGGGGCCGACGAATGAGCAGTTCTTC. The chain couples TRBV3-1 (or the pseudogene TRBV3-2) to TRBJ2-1; TRBD2 matches at 11 bases. The CDR3 runs to 18 residues. Trimming at V came to 1 base and at J to 7 bases, leaving 12 bases not matched to a gene. CDR1 is LGHDT and CDR2 is YNNKEL in the germline V gene (reference sequence).

A single count supports this clone. V usage is TRBV5-1 and J usage is TRBJ2-7; 9 bases are a match to TRBD2. This CDR3 is built from 15 residues. Germline CDR1 SGHRS, CDR2 YFSETQ. Trimming at V came to 4 bases and at J to 3 bases, leaving 8 bases not matched to a gene. CDR3: CASSQGLALNYEQYF. The CDR3 coding sequence is TGCGCCAGCAGCCAGGGACTAGCACTTAACTACGAGCAGTACTTC.

The chain combines TRBV19 with TRBJ1-1; no firm D call. The V end lost 6 bases, the J end lost 7 bases, and 9 bases lay between the germline ends. CDR3 length: 11 amino acids. Germline CDR1 is LNHDA and CDR2 is SQIVND (reference sequence). DNA of the CDR3: TGTGCCAGTAGACTTGAAAGTGAAGCTTTCTTT. Protein: CASRLESEAFF.

This chain uses TRBV9 with TRBJ2-1; TRBD1 matches at 8 bases. Germline values: CDR1 SGDLS, CDR2 YYNGEE. Unmatched junction bases numbered 5, after V lost 2 bases and J lost 4 bases. This CDR3 region has 15 residues. The CDR3 DNA follows: TGTGCCAGCAGCGTCCGGGACAGGCAATACAATGAGCAGTTCTTC. Translation: CASSVRDRQYNEQFF.

This rearrangement joins TRBV19 to TRBJ2-7; 9 bases match TRBD1. V gave up 6 bases and J gave up 4 bases; unmatched junction bases: 7. This CDR3 comprises 14 residues. Germline lookup yields CDR1 LNHDA and CDR2 SQIVND (reference sequence). DNA of the CDR3: TGTGCCAGTAGGAATCGGGACAGGGATTACGAGCAGTACTTC. Translation: CASRNRDRDYEQYF.

The chain recombines TRBV19 with TRBJ2-1; 9 bases align to TRBD2. The CDR3 contains 16 residues. CDR1 and CDR2 from the germline V gene are LNHDA and SQIVND (reference sequence). Trimming took 2 bases from V and 2 from J; bases not matched to a gene: 4. DNA for the CDR3: TGTGCCAGTAGTATATTTAGCGGGGGCCCCTACAATGAGCAGTTCTTC. Residues: CASSIFSGGPYNEQFF.

The V call is TRBV3-1 (or the pseudogene TRBV3-2), the J call TRBJ1-5; possibly TRBD1 for D (5 bases). Germline-derived CDR1 and CDR2 are LGHDT and YNNKEL (reference sequence). With 4 bases removed from V and 7 bases from J, the gap between germline ends came to 8 bases. This CDR3 is built from 12 residues. In DNA, the CDR3 is TGTGCCAGCAGCCGGGGGGAACAGCCCCAGCATTTT. It translates to CASSRGEQPQHF.

The V gene is TRBV21-1, the J gene TRBJ2-7; the table's D call of TRBD1 was not tested on the DNA. TRBV21-1 is a pseudogene locus. CDR3 length: 14 amino acids. The CDR3 DNA reads TGTGCCAGCAGCAAACAGACAGTCACCTACGAGCAGTACTTC. Translating it yields CASSKQTVTYEQYF.

For the CDR3, the DNA is TGTGCCAGCAGCCAAGATCGACTAGCGGGATTTACCGGGGAGCTGTTTTTT. This sequence encodes CASSQDRLAGFTGELFF. The V and J genes are TRBV4-2 and TRBJ2-2; 11 bases are shared with TRBD2. J was trimmed by 5 bases and V by 0 bases; bases with no gene match: 5. The CDR3 has 17 residues. The germline V gene encodes CDR1 LGHNA and CDR2 YNFKEQ.

V usage is TRBV6-5 and J usage is TRBJ2-7, with a weak D call TRBD2 (5 bases). CDR1 MNHEY and CDR2 SVGAGI come from the germline V gene. V was shortened by 0 bases and J by 4 bases, with 13 bases between the two germline ends. This CDR3 has 15 residues. The DNA of the CDR3 is TGTGCCAGCAGTTACTCTGTGGGAGCGTATTACGAGCAGTACTTC. Translating it yields CASSYSVGAYYEQYF.

J is TRBJ2-7 and V is TRBV3-1 (or the pseudogene TRBV3-2); tentatively, D is TRBD2 (5 bases). CDR3 length: 14 residues. V dropped 1 base and J dropped 6 bases, with 13 bases sitting between them. The V gene's germline CDR1 is LGHDT and CDR2 YNNKEL (reference sequence). The CDR3 DNA sequence: TGTGCCAGCAGCCAAGTCACCGCGGGCCTCGAGCAGTACTTC. Residues: CASSQVTAGLEQYF.

The chain uses TRBV19 and TRBJ2-7; 7 bases match TRBD1. Germline V gene lookup returns CDR1 LNHDA and CDR2 SQIVND (reference sequence). V lost 1 base to trimming and J lost 2 bases; unmatched junction nucleotides: 8. The CDR3 totals 16 residues. In nucleotides, the CDR3 is TGTGCCAGTAGTATAGGAGGTACCGGGACAGCCTACGAGCAGTACTTC. Translated, it gives CASSIGGTGTAYEQYF.